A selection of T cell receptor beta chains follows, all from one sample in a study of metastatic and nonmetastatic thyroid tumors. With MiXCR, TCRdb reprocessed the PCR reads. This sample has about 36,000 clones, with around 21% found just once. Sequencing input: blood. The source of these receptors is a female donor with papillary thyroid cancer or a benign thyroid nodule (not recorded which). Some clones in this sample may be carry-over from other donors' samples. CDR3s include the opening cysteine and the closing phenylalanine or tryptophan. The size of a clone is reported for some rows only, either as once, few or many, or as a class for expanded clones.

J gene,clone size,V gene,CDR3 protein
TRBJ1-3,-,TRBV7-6,CASSSEQGLSGNTIHF
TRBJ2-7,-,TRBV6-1,CASSDDRGSYEQYF
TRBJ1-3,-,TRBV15,CATSRDRTGKSGNTIYF
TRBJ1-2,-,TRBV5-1,CASSSESRWGGGHTF
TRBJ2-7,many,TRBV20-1,CSAREPSYEQYF
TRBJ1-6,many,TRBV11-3,CASSPGPRQTLHF
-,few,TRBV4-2,CASSQDLGPGGASGSVEQFF
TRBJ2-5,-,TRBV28,CASSNQGESETQYF
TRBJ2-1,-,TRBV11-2,CASTEYRGLAGEGEQFF
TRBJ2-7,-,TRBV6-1,CASRRQGNEQYF
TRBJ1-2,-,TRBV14,CASSLQVRYGYTF
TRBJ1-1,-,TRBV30,CAWSVGRAIEAFF
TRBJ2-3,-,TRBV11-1,CASSLAGITSDTQYF
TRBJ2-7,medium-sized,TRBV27,CASRYDLRYEQYF
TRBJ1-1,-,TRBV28,CASSSGVGTTEAFF
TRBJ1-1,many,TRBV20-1,CSARLRKNTEAFF
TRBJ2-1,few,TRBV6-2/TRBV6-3,CATQEGEDYEQFF
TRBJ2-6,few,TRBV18,CASSTRTGGQYGANVLTF
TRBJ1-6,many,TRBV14,CASSQDWNSPLHF
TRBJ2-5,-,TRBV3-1,CASSQTNQLLYF
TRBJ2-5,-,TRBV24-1,CATSDPKGGKETKYF
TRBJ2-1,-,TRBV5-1,CASSLGDPLAEEQFF
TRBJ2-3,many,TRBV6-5,CASSYSTGVPDTQYF
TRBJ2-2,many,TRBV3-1,CASSQNRGFGGELFF
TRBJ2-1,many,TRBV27,CASTKRDSYNEQFF
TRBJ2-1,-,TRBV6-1,CASIDSVHNEQFF